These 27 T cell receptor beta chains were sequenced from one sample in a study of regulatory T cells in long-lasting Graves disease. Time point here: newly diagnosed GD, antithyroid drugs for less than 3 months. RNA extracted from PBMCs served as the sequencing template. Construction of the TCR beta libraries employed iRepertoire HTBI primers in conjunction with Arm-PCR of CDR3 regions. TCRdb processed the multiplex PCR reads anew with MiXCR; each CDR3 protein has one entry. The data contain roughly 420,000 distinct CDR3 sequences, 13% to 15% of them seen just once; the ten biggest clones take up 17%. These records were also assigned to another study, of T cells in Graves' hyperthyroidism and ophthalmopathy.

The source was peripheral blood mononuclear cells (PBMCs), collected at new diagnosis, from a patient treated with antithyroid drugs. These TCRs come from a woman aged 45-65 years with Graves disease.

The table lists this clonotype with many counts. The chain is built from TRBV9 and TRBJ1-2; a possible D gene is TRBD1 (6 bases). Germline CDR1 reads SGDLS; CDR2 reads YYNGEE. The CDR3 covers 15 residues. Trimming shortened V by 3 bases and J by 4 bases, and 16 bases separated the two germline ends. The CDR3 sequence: CASSGEQGRSYGYTF. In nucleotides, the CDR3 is TGTGCCAGCAGCGGGGAACAGGGAAGGTCCTATGGCTACACCTTC.

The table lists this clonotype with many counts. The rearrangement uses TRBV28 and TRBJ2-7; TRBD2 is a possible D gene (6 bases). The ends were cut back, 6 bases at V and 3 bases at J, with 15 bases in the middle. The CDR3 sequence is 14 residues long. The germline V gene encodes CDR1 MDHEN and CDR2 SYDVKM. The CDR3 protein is CASRPSSDLYEQYF. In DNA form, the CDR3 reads TGTGCCAGCAGACCATCTAGCGATCTCTACGAGCAGTACTTC.

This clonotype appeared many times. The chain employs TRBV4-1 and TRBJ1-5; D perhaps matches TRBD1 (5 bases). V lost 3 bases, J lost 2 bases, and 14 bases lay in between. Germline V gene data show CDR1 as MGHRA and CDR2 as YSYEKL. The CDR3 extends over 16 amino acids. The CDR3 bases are TGCGCCAGCAGCCAGGCAGGGAGGGAGGGCAATCAGCCCCAGCATTTT. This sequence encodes CASSQAGREGNQPQHF.

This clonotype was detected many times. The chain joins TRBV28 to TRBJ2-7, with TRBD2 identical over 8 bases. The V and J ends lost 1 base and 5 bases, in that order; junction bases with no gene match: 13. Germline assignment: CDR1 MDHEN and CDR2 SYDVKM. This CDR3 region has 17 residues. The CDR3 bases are TGTGCCAGCAGTTTATTTCACCTCGGGACTAGTTACCACGAGCAGTACTTC. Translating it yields CASSLFHLGTSYHEQYF.

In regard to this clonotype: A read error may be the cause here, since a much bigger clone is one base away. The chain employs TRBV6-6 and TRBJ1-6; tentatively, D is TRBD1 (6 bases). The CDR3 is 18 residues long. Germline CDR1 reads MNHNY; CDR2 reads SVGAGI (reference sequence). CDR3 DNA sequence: TGTGCCAGCAGTTACTCGATTCCAGGGGACTCCTATAATCCACCCCTCCACTTT. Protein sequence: CASSYSIPGDSYNPPLHF.

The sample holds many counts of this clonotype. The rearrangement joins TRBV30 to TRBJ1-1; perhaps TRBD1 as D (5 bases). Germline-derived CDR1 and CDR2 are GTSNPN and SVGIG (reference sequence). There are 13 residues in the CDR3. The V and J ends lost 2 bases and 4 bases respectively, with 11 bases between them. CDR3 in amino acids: CAWSRGMSTEAFF. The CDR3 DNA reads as TGTGCCTGGAGTAGGGGTATGAGCACTGAAGCTTTCTTT.

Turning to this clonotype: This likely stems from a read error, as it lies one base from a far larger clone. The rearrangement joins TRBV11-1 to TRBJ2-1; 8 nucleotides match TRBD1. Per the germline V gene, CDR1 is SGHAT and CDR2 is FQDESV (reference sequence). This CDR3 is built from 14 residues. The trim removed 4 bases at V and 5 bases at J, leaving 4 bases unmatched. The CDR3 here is CASSSGGANNEQFF. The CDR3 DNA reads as TGTGCCAGCAGCTCAGGGGGCGCTAACAATGAGCAGTTCTTC.

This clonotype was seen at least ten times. CDR3 region: CASSLGEANEQYF. Written as DNA, the CDR3 is TGTGCCAGCAGCTTAGGTGAGGCCAACGAGCAGTACTTC. This chain connects TRBV7-9 to TRBJ2-7, with D uncertain. This CDR3 is built from 13 residues. CDR1 SEHNR and CDR2 FQNEAQ come from the germline V gene (reference sequence). V lost 1 base and J lost 5, with 9 bases in between.

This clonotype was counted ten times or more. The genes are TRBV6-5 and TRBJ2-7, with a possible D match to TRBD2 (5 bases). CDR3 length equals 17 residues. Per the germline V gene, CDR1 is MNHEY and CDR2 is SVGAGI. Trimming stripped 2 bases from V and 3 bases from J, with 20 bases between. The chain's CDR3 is CASSYTAMASSHYEQYF. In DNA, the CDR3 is TGTGCCAGCAGTTACACCGCCATGGCTAGCAGCCACTACGAGCAGTACTTC.

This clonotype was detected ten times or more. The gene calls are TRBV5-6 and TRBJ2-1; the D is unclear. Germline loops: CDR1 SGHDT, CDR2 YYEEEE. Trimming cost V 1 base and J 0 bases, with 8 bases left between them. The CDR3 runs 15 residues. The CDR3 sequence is CASSLLWGSYNEQFF. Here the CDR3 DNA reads TGTGCCAGCAGCTTGTTGTGGGGCTCCTACAATGAGCAGTTCTTC.

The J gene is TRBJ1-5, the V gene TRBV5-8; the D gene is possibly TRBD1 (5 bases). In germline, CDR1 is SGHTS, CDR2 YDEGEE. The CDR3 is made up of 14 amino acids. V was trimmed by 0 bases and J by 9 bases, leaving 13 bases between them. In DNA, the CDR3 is TGTGCCAGCAGCTTGGACAGAGGGGTAGGGCCCCAGCATTTT. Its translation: CASSLDRGVGPQHF.

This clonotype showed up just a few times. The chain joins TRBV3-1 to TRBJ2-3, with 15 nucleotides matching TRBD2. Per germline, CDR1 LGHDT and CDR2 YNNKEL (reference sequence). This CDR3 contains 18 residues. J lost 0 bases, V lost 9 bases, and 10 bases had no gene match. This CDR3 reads CASRPGLAGGTSTDTQYF. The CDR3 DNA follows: TGTGCCAGTAGACCGGGACTAGCGGGAGGCACAAGCACAGATACGCAGTATTTT.

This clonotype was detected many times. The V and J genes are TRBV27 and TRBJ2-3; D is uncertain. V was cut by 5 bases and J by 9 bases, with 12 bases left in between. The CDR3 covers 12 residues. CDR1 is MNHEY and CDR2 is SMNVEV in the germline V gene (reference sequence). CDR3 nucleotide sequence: TGTGCCAGCAGTCCAGACTTGGTAACGCAGTATTTT. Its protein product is CASSPDLVTQYF.

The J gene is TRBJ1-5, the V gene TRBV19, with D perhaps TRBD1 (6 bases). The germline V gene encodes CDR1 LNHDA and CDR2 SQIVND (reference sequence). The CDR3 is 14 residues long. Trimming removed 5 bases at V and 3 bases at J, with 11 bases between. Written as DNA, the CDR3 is TGTGCCAGTAGTGGGCGGGACACCAATCAGCCCCAGCATTTT. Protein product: CASSGRDTNQPQHF.

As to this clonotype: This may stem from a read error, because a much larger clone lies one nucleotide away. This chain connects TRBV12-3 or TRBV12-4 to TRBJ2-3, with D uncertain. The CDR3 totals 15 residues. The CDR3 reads CVSTPVVLVTDTQYF. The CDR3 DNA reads TGTGTCAGCACCCCCGTGGTTCTAGTCACAGATACGCAGTATTTT.

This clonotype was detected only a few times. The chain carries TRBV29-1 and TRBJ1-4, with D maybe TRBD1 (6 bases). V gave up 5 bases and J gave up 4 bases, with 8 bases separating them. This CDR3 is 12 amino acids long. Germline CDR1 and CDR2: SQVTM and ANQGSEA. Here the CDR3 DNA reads TGCAGCGTTCGGACAGATAATGAAAAACTGTTTTTT. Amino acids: CSVRTDNEKLFF.

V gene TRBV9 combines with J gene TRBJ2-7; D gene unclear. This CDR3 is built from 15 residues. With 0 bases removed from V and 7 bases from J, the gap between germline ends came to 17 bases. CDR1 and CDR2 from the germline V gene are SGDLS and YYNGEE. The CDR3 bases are TGTGCCAGCAGCGTAGATCCGGGCTCCAGTGTGGAGCAGTACTTC. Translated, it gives CASSVDPGSSVEQYF.

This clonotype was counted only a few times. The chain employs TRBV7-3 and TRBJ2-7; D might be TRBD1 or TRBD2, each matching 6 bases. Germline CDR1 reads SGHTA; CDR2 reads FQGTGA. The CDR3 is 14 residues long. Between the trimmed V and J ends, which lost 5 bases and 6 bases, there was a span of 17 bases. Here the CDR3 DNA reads TGTGCCAGCAGCCCTGTGGGCAGGGGAGGCGAGCAGTACTTC. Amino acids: CASSPVGRGGEQYF.

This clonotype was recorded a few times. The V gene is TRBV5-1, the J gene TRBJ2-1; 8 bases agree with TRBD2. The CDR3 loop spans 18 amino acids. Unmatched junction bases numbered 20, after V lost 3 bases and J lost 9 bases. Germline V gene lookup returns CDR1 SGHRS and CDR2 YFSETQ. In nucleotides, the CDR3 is TGCGCCAGCAGCTCCCGCCCGGGACTAGTGTCTTGGTTCGCTGAGCAGTTCTTC. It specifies CASSSRPGLVSWFAEQFF.

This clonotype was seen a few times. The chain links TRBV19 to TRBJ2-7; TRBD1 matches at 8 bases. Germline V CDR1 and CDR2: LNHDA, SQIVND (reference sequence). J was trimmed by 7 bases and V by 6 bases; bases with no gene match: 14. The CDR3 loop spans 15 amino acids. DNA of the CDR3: TGTGCCAGTAGGCGCCGGGGACAGGATCGTCGGGAGCAGTACTTC. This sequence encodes CASRRRGQDRREQYF.

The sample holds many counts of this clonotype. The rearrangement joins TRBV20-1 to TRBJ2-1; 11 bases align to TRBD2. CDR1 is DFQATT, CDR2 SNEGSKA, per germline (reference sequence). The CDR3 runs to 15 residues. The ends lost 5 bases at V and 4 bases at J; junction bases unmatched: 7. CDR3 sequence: CSAPLLAGGYNEQFF. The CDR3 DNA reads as TGCAGTGCTCCCCTTCTAGCGGGAGGTTACAATGAGCAGTTCTTC.

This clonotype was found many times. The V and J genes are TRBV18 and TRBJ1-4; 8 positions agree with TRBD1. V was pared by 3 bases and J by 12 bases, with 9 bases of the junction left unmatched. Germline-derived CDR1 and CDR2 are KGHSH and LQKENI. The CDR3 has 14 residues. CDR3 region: CASSPGQEVAELFF. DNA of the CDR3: TGTGCCAGCTCACCGGGACAGGAGGTGGCGGAACTGTTTTTT. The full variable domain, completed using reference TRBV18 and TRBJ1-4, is NAGVMQNPRHLVRRRGQEARLRCSPMKGHSHVYWYRQLPEEGLKFMVYLQKENIIDESGMPKERFSAEFPKEGPSILRIQQVVRGDSAAYFCASSPGQEVAELFFGSGTQLSVL.

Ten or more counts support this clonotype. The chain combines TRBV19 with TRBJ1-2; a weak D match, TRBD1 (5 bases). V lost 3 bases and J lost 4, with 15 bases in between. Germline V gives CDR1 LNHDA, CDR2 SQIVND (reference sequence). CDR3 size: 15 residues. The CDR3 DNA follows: TGTGCCAGTAGTATCTCGTGGGGGACGTTCTATGGCTACACCTTC. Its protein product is CASSISWGTFYGYTF.

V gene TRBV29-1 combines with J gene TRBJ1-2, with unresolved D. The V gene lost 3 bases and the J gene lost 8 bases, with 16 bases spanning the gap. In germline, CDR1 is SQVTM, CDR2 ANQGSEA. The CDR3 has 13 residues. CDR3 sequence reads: CSVDLGVLRGYTF. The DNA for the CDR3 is TGCAGCGTTGATCTCGGCGTCCTCCGCGGCTACACCTTC.

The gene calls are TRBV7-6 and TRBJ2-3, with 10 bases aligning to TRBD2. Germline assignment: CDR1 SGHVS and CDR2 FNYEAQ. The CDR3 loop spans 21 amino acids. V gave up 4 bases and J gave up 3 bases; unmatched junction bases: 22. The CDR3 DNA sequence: TGTGCCAGCAGCTCCTATACCCAGGAGCCTGGACAAGCGGGAGGGACAGATACGCAGTATTTT. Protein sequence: CASSSYTQEPGQAGGTDTQYF.

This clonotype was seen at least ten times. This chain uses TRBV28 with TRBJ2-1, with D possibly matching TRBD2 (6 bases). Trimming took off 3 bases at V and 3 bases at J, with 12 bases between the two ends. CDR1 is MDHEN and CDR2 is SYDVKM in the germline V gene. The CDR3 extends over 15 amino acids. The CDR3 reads CASSFLGGDYNEQFF. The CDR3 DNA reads TGTGCCAGCAGTTTTTTGGGGGGAGACTACAATGAGCAGTTCTTC.

In DNA form, the CDR3 reads TGTGCCAGCAGGATAATGACTAGCGGAAGCTCCTACGAGCAGTACTTC. Amino acid sequence: CASRIMTSGSSYEQYF. J is TRBJ2-7 and V is TRBV6-1; TRBD2 agrees at 9 bases. Germline lookup yields CDR1 MNHNS and CDR2 SASEGT. The V and J ends lost 6 bases and 0 bases, in that order; junction bases with no gene match: 9. This CDR3 comprises 16 residues.